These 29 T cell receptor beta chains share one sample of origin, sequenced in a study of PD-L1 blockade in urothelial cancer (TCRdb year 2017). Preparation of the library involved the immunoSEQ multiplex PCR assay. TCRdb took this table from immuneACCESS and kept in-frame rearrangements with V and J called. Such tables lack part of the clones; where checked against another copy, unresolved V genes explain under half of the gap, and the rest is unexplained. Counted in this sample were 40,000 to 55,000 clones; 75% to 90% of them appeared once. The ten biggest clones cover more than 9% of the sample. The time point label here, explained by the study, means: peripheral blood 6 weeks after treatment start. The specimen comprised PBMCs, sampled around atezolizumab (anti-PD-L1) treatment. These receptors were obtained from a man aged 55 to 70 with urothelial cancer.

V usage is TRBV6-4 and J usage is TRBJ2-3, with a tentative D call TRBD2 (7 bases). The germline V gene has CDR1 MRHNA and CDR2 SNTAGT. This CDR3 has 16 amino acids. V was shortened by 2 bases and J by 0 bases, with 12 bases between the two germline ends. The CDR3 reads CASSDRGGPSTDTQYF. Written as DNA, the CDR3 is TGTGCCAGCAGTGACCGCGGGGGCCCGAGCACAGATACGCAGTATTTT.

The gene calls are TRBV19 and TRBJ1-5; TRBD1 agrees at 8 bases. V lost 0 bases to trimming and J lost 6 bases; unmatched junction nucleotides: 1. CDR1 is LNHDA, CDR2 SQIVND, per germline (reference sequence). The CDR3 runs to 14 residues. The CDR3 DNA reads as TGTGCCAGTAGTATAGATCAGGGGGCTCAGCCCCAGCATTTT. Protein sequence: CASSIDQGAQPQHF. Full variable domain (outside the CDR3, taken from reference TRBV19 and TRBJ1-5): DGGITQSPKYLFRKEGQNVTLSCEQNLNHDAMYWYRQDPGQGLRLIYYSQIVNDFQKGDIAEGYSVSREKKESFPLTVTSAQKNPTAFYLCASSIDQGAQPQHFGDGTRLSIL.

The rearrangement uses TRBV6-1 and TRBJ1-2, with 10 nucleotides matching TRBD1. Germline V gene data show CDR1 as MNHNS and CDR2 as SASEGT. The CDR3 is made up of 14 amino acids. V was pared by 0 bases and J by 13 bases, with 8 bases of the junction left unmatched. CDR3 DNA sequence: TGTGCCAGCAGTGAAGCTTGGGACAGGGGTCCCGGCACCTTC. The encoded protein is CASSEAWDRGPGTF.

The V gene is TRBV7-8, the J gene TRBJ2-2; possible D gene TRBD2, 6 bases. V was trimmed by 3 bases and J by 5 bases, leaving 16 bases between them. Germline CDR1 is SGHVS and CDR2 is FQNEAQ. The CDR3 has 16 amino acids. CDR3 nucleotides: TGTGCCAGCAGCTTGGCGCGGGAAAGAGATACCGGGGAGCTGTTTTTT. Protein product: CASSLARERDTGELFF.

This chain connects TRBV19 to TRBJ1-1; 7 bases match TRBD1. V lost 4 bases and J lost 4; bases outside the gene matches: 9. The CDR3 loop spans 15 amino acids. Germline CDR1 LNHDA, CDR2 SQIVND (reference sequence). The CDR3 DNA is TGTGCCAGTAGTACGACAGGGATGGGGGGCACTGAAGCTTTCTTT. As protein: CASSTTGMGGTEAFF.

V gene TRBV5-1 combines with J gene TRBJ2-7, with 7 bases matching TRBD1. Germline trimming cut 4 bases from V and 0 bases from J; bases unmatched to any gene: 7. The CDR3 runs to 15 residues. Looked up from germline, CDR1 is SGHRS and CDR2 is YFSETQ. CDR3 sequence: CASSPPGQSSYEQYF. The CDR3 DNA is TGCGCCAGCAGCCCTCCGGGACAGTCCTCCTACGAGCAGTACTTC. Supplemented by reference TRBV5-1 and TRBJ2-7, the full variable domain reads KAGVTQTPRYLIKTRGQQVTLSCSPISGHRSVSWYQQTPGQGLQFLFEYFSETQRNKGNFPGRFSGRQFSNSRSEMNVSTLELGDSALYLCASSPPGQSSYEQYFGPGTRLTVT.

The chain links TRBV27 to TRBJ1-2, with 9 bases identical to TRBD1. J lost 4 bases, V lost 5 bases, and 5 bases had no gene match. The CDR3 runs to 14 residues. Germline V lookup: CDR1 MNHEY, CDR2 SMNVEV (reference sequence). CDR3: CASSTRQGGYGYTF. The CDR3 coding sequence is TGTGCCAGCAGTACCAGACAGGGGGGCTATGGCTACACCTTC.

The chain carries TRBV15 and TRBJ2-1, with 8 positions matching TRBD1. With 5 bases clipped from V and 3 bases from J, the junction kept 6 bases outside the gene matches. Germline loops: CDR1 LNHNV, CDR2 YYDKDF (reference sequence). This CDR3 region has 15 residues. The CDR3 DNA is TGTGCCACCAGCGTCCTAGGACAGGGCTACAATGAGCAGTTCTTC. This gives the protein CATSVLGQGYNEQFF.

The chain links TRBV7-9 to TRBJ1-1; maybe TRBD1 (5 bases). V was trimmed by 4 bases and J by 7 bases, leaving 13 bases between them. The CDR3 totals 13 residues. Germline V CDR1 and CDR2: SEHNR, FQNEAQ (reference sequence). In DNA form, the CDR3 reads TGTGCCAGCAGCTACCAGGGTGGTATTGAAGCTTTCTTT. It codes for CASSYQGGIEAFF.

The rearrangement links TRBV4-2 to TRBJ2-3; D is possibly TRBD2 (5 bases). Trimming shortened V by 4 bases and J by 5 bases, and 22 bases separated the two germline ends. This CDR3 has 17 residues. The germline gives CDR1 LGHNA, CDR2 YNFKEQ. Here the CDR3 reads CASSRLLSPGEQDTQYF. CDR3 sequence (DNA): TGTGCCAGCAGCCGACTACTCTCCCCCGGGGAGCAAGATACGCAGTATTTT.

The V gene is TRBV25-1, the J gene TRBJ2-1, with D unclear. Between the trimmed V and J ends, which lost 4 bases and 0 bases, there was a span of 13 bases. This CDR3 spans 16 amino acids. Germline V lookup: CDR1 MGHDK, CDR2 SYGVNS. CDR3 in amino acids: CASSGAASVSYNEQFF. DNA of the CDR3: TGTGCCAGCAGTGGTGCGGCTTCTGTCTCCTACAATGAGCAGTTCTTC.

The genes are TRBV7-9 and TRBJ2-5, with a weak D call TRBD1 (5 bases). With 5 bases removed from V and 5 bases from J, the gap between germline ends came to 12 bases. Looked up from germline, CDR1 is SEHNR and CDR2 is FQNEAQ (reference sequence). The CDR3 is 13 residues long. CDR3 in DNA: TGTGCCAGCAGCGGGCAGGGCTGGGAGACCCAGTACTTC. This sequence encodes CASSGQGWETQYF.

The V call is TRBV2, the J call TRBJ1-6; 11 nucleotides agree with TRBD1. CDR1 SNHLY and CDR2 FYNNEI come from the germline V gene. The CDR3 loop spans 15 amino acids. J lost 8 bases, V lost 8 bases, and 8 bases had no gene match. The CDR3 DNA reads TGTGCCAGCGGGAGGACAGGGGGCCTGTATTCACCCCTCCACTTT. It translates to CASGRTGGLYSPLHF.

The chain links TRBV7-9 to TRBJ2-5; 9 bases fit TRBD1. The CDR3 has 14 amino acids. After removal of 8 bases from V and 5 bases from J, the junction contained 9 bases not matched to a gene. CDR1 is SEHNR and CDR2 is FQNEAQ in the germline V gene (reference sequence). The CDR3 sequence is CASARTGASETQYF. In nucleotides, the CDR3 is TGTGCCAGCGCGCGGACAGGGGCCTCGGAGACCCAGTACTTC.

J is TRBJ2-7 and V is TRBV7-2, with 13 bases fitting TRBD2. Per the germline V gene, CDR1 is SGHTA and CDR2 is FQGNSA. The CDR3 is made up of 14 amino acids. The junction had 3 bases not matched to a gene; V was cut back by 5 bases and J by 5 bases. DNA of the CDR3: TGTGCCAGCAGCCTGGGACTAGCGGGGCACGAGCAGTACTTC. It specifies CASSLGLAGHEQYF.

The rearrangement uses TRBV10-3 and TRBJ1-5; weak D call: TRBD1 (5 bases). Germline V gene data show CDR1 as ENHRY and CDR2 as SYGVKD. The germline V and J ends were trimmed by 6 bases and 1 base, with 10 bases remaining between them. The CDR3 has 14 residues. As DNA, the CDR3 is TGTGCCATCAGCGAATGGGGCAGCAATCAGCCCCAGCATTTT. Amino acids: CAISEWGSNQPQHF.

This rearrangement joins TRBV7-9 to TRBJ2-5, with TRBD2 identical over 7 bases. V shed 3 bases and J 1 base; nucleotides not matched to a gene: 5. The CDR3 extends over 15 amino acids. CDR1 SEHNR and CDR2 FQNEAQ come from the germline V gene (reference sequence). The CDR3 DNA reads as TGTGCCAGCAGCTTGGGGGACTACCTCCAAGAGACCCAGTACTTC. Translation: CASSLGDYLQETQYF.

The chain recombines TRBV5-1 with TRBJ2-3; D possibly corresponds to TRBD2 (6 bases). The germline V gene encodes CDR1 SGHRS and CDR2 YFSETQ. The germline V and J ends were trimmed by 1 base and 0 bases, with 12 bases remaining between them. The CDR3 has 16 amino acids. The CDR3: CASSLFGRGSTDTQYF. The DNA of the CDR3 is TGCGCCAGCAGCTTGTTCGGCCGGGGGAGCACAGATACGCAGTATTTT. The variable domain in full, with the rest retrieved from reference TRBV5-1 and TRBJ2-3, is KAGVTQTPRYLIKTRGQQVTLSCSPISGHRSVSWYQQTPGQGLQFLFEYFSETQRNKGNFPGRFSGRQFSNSRSEMNVSTLELGDSALYLCASSLFGRGSTDTQYFGPGTRLTVL.

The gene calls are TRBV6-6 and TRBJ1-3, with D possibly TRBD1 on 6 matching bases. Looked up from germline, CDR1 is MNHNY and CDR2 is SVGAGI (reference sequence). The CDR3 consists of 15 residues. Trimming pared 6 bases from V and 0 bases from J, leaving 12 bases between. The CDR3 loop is CASRPTGSSGNTIYF. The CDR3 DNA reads TGTGCCAGCAGACCGACAGGAAGCTCTGGAAACACCATATATTTT.

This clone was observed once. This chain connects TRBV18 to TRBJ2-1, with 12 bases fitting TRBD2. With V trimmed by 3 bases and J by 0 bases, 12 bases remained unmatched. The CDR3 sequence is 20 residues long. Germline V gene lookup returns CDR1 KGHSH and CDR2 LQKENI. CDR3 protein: CASSPALAGGLSSSYNEQFF. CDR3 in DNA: TGTGCCAGCTCACCCGCACTAGCGGGGGGCCTCTCAAGCTCCTACAATGAGCAGTTCTTC.

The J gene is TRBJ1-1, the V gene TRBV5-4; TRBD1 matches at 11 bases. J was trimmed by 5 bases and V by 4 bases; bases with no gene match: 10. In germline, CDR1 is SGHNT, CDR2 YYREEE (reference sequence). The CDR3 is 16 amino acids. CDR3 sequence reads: CASSPDRGRVNTEAFF. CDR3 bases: TGTGCCAGCAGCCCGGACAGGGGGCGTGTAAATACTGAAGCTTTCTTT.

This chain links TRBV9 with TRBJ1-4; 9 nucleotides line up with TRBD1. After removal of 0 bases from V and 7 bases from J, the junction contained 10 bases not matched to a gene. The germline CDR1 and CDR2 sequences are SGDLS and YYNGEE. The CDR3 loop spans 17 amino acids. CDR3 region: CASSVVPMTGGGEKLFF. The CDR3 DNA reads TGTGCCAGCAGCGTAGTCCCAATGACAGGGGGGGGTGAAAAACTGTTTTTT.

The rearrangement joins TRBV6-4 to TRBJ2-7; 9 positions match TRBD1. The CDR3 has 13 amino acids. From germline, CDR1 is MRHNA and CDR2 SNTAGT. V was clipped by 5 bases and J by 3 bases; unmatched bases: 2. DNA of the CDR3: TGTGCCAGCAGTATGGGACAGGGCTACGAGCAGTACTTC. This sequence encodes CASSMGQGYEQYF.

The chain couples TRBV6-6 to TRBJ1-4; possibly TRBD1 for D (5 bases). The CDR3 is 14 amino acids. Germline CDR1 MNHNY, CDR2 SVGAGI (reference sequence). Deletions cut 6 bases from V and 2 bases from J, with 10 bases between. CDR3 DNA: TGTGCCAGCAGCCACGGGGGGACTAATGAAAAACTGTTTTTT. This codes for CASSHGGTNEKLFF.

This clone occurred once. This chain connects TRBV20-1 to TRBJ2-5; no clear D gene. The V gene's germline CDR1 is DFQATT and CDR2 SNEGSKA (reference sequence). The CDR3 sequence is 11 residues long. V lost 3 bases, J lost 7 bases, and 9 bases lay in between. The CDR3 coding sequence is TGCAGTGCTAGGAGTTATGGGACCCAGTACTTC. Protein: CSARSYGTQYF.

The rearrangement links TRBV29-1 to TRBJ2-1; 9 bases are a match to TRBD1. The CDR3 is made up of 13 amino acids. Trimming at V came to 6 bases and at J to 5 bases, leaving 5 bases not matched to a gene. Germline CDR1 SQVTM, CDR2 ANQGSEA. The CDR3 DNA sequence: TGCAGCGTCGGGGGGACAGGGAACAATGAGCAGTTCTTC. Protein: CSVGGTGNNEQFF.

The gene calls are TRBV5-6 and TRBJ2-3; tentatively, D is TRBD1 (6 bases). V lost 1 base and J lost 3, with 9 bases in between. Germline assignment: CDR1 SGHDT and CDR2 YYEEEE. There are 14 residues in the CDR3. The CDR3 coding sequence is TGTGCCAGCAGCTTGTATGGACAGACAGATACGCAGTATTTT. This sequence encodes CASSLYGQTDTQYF.

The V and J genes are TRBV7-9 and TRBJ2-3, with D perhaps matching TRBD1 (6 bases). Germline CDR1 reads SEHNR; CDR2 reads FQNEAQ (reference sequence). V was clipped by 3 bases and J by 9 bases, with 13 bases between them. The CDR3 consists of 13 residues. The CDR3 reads CASSLGALRTQYF. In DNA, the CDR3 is TGTGCCAGCAGCTTGGGGGCCCTTCGGACGCAGTATTTT.

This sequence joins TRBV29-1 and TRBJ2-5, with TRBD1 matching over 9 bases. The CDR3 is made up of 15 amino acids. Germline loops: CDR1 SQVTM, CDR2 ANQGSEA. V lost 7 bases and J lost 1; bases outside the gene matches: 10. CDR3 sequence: CSAVPGTGFQETQYF. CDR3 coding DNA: TGCAGCGCCGTTCCCGGGACAGGGTTCCAAGAGACCCAGTACTTC.